The rows below give T cell receptor beta chains drawn from one sample of a study of T cells after yellow fever vaccination. MiXCR, run by TCRdb on the 5' RACE reads, gives a single entry per CDR3 protein. The sample yields some 350,000 distinct CDR3 sequences, 3% to 4.5% seen once. The sample here was PBMCs, taken 5 days after the yellow fever booster vaccination. The receptor source for this set is a man in his late teens or twenties who received the YFV17D yellow fever vaccine. Each CDR3 is given with its conserved first and last residue. The D gene is left open where the match is weak. Not all rows give a size; the values are once, few, many and, for expanded clones, a class.

D gene,J gene,clone size,V gene,CDR3 protein,CDR3 DNA
-,TRBJ2-3,-,TRBV18,CASSPRAELADTQYF,TGTGCCAGCTCACCAAGAGCGGAACTGGCAGATACGCAGTATTTT
-,TRBJ2-2,-,TRBV10-3,CAIPRGGRTGELFF,TGTGCCATACCCAGGGGGGGCCGCACCGGGGAGCTGTTTTTT
TRBD1,TRBJ2-2,-,TRBV6-5,CASSSPGQGAGELFF,TGTGCCAGCAGTTCGCCGGGACAGGGGGCAGGGGAGCTGTTTTTT
-,TRBJ2-7,many,TRBV7-6,CASSLDWGRGEQYF,TGTGCCAGCAGCTTAGATTGGGGGCGCGGCGAGCAGTACTTC
-,TRBJ1-1,-,TRBV4-3,CASSQEVRDSSKAFF,TGCGCCAGCAGCCAAGAGGTTCGGGACTCCTCAAAAGCTTTCTTT
-,TRBJ2-3,few,TRBV7-3,CASSLGLITDTQYF,TGTGCCAGCAGCTTAGGGCTGATCACAGATACGCAGTATTTT
TRBD1,TRBJ2-7,few,TRBV12-3/TRBV12-4,CASSFRDRFPYEQYF,TGTGCCAGCAGTTTCAGGGACAGATTTCCCTACGAGCAGTACTTC
-,TRBJ2-7,many,TRBV4-2,CASSQIPGGSGSYEQYF,TGTGCCAGCAGCCAAATCCCTGGGGGTTCCGGGTCCTACGAGCAGTACTTC
TRBD2,TRBJ2-5,many,TRBV5-1,CASSFAGSGGETQYF,TGCGCCAGCAGCTTCGCCGGCAGCGGGGGGGAGACCCAGTACTTC
-,TRBJ2-6,few,TRBV6-5,CASSYSFGDSGANVLTF,TGTGCCAGCAGTTACTCGTTCGGGGACTCTGGGGCCAACGTCCTGACTTTC
-,TRBJ2-1,many,TRBV7-3,CASSLDGGEQFF,TGTGCCAGCAGCTTAGATGGGGGTGAGCAGTTCTTC
TRBD2,TRBJ2-5,few,TRBV12-3/TRBV12-4,CASSSPAGGGTQYF,TGTGCCAGCAGTTCCCCGGCGGGCGGGGGGACCCAGTACTTC
-,TRBJ2-1,-,TRBV27,CASGGDRDGVGEQFF,TGTGCCAGCGGGGGAGATAGGGACGGCGTCGGTGAGCAGTTCTTC
TRBD1,TRBJ2-1,-,TRBV7-2,CASSSDRDSYNEQFF,TGTGCCAGCAGCTCAGATAGGGACAGCTACAATGAGCAGTTCTTC
-,TRBJ1-1,few,TRBV18,CASSGEGKDTEAFF,TGTGCCAGTTCGGGAGAGGGAAAAGACACTGAAGCTTTCTTT
TRBD2,TRBJ2-1,-,TRBV19,CASTRAGGSYNEQFF,TGTGCCAGTACCCGGGCGGGGGGGTCCTACAATGAGCAGTTCTTC
TRBD1,TRBJ1-6,few,TRBV20-1,CSIETGANSPLHF,TGCAGTATCGAGACAGGGGCTAATTCACCCCTCCACTTT
-,TRBJ2-7,many,TRBV3-1,CASSQAAVFYF,TGTGCCAGCAGCCAAGCCGCAGTTTTCTACTTC
-,TRBJ2-2,many,TRBV6-2/TRBV6-3,CASSYSTGELFF,TGTGCCAGCAGTTACAGCACCGGGGAGCTGTTTTTT
-,TRBJ2-7,few,TRBV9,CASSRGATYEQYF,TGTGCCAGCAGCCGGGGAGCCACCTACGAGCAGTACTTC
TRBD2,TRBJ2-5,few,TRBV6-5,CASIRLAGGIETQYF,TGTGCCAGCATTAGACTAGCGGGGGGTATAGAGACCCAGTACTTC
TRBD2,TRBJ2-1,many,TRBV7-2,CASSLVSSGGFYNEQFF,TGTGCCAGCAGCTTAGTGTCTAGCGGGGGGTTCTACAATGAGCAGTTCTTC
TRBD1,TRBJ2-7,few,TRBV6-5,CASSPREDRVYEQYF,TGTGCCAGCAGCCCGCGTGAGGACAGGGTATACGAGCAGTACTTC
-,TRBJ1-4,few,TRBV10-3,CAAGNSLRSNEKLFF,TGTGCCGCTGGGAACAGCCTACGATCTAATGAAAAACTGTTTTTT
-,TRBJ2-7,many,TRBV6-2/TRBV6-3,CASSYGWVYEQYF,TGTGCCAGCAGTTACGGGTGGGTCTACGAGCAGTACTTC
TRBD1,TRBJ2-1,many,TRBV5-1,CASGNQGADEQFF,TGCGCCAGCGGAAACCAGGGGGCTGATGAGCAGTTCTTC
-,TRBJ2-5,few,TRBV4-1,CASSQEIAGAETQYF,TGCGCCAGCAGCCAGGAAATCGCAGGGGCGGAGACCCAGTACTTC
-,TRBJ2-5,-,TRBV4-3,CASSQSAAQETQYF,TGCGCCAGCAGCCAATCAGCGGCTCAAGAGACCCAGTACTTC
-,TRBJ1-5,many,TRBV7-7,CATTVPGRNQPQHF,TGTGCTACCACGGTCCCGGGGCGCAATCAGCCCCAGCATTTT